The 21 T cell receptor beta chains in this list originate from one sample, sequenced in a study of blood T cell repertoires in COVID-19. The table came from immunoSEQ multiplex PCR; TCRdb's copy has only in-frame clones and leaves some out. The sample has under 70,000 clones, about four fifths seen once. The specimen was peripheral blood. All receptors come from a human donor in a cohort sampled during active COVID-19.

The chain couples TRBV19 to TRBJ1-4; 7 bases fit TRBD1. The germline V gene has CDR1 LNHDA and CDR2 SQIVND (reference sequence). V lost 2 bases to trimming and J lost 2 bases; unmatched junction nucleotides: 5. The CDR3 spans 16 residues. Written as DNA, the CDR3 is TGTGCCAGTAGTATAAAACAGGGGAGCACTAATGAAAAACTGTTTTTT. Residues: CASSIKQGSTNEKLFF.

This chain's CDR3 is CASSQGSGGGRGSPLHF. CDR3 nucleotide sequence: TGTGCCAGCAGCCAAGGATCGGGAGGGGGCCGCGGCTCACCCCTCCACTTT. V usage is TRBV3-1 (or the pseudogene TRBV3-2) and J usage is TRBJ1-6, with 7 bases aligning to TRBD1. This CDR3 is 17 amino acids long. The V and J ends lost 1 base and 10 bases, in that order; junction bases with no gene match: 13. Germline CDR1 is LGHDT and CDR2 is YNNKEL (reference sequence).

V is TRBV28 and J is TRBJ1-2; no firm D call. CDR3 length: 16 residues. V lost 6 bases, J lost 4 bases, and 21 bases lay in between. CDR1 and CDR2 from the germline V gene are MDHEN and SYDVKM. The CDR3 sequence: CASSPRRRATPYGYTF. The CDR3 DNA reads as TGTGCCAGCAGCCCTCGGCGGAGGGCCACTCCCTATGGCTACACCTTC.

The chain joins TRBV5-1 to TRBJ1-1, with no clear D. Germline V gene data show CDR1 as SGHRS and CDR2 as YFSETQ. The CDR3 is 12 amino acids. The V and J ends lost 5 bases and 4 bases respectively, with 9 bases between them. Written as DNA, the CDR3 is TGCGCCAGCAGTCTAGTTGGCACTGAAGCTTTCTTT. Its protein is CASSLVGTEAFF.

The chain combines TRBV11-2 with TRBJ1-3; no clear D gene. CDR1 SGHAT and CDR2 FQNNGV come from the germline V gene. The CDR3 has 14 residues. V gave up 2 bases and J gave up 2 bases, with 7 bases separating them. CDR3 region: CASSLLNTGNTIYF. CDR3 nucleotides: TGTGCCAGCAGCTTACTTAATACTGGAAACACCATATATTTT.

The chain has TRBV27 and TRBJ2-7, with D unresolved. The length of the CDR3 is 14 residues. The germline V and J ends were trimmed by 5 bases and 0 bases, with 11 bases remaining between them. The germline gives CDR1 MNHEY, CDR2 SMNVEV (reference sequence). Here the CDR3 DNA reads TGTGCCAGCAGTCCCCGGTGGGCCTCCTACGAGCAGTACTTC. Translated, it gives CASSPRWASYEQYF.

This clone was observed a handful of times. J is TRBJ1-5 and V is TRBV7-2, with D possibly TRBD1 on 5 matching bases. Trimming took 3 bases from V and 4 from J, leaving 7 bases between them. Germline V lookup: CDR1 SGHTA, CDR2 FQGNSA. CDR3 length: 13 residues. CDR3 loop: CASSFYRNQPQHF. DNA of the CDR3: TGTGCCAGCAGCTTTTACAGGAATCAGCCCCAGCATTTT.

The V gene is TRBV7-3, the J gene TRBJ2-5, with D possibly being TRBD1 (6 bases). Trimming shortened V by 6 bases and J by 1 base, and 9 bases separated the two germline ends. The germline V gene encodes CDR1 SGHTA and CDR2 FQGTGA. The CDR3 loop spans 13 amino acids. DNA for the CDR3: TGTGCCAGCAGTAGACAGGTCCAAGAGACCCAGTACTTC. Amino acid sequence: CASSRQVQETQYF.

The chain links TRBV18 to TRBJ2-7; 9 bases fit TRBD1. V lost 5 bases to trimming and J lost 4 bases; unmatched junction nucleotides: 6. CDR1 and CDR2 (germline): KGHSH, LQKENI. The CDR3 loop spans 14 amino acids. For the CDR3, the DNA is TGTGCCAGCTCAAGGGGACAGGGTTCATACGAGCAGTACTTC. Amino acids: CASSRGQGSYEQYF.

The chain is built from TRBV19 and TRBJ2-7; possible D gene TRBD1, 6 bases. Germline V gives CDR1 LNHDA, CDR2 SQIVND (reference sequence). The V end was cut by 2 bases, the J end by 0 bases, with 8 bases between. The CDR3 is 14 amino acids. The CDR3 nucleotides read TGTGCCAGTAGTATAAGGGGGACCTCCTACGAGCAGTACTTC. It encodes CASSIRGTSYEQYF.

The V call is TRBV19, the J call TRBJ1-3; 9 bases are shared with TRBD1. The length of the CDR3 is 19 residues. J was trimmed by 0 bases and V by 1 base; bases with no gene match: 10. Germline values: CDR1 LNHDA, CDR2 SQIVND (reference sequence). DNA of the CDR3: TGTGCCAGTAGTATAGTCGGACAGGGGCCGGAAAGCTCTGGAAACACCATATATTTT. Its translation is CASSIVGQGPESSGNTIYF. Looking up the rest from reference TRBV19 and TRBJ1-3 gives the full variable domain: DGGITQSPKYLFRKEGQNVTLSCEQNLNHDAMYWYRQDPGQGLRLIYYSQIVNDFQKGDIAEGYSVSREKKESFPLTVTSAQKNPTAFYLCASSIVGQGPESSGNTIYFGEGSWLTVV.

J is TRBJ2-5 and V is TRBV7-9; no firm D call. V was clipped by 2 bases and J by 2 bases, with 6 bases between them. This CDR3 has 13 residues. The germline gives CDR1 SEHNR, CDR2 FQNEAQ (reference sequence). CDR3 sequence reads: CASSLYSQETQYF. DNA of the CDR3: TGTGCCAGCAGCTTATATAGTCAAGAGACCCAGTACTTC.

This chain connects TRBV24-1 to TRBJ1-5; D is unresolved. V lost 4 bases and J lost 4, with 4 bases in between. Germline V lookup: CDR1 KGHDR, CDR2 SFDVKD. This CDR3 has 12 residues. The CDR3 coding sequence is TGTGCCACCAGTGAGAGTAATCAGCCCCAGCATTTT. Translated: CATSESNQPQHF.

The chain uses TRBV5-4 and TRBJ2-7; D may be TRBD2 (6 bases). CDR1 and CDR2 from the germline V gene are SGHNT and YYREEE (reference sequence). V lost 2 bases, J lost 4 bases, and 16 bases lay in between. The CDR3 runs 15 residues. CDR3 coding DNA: TGTGCCAGCAGCTTCATTGGGGGGAGCGGGTACGAGCAGTACTTC. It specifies CASSFIGGSGYEQYF.

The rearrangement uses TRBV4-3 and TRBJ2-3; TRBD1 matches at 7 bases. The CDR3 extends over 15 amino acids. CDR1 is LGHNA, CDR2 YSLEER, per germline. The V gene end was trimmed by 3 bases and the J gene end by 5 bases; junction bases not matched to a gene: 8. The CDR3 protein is CASSQDRDRKDTQYF. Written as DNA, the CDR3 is TGCGCCAGCAGCCAGGACCGGGACAGAAAAGATACGCAGTATTTT.

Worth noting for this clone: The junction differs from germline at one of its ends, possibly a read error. CDR3 coding DNA: TGTGCCAGCAGCGGTAGGAGAGGGACTGTGTTT. As protein: CASSGRRGTVF. The chain employs TRBV9 and TRBJ2-3; D may be TRBD2 (6 bases). This CDR3 spans 11 amino acids. CDR1 is SGDLS, CDR2 YYNGEE, per germline.

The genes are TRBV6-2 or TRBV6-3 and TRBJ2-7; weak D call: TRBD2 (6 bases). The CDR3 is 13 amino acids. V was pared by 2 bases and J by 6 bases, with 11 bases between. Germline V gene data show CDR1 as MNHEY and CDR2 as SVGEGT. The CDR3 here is CASSYRDSGEQYF. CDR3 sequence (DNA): TGTGCCAGCAGTTACCGGGACTCCGGCGAGCAGTACTTC.

CDR3 in amino acids: CASSLTSGNQETQYF. The CDR3 DNA is TGTGCCAGCAGTTTGACTAGCGGGAACCAAGAGACCCAGTACTTC. The rearrangement links TRBV28 to TRBJ2-5, with TRBD2 identical over 11 bases. CDR1 is MDHEN, CDR2 SYDVKM, per germline. The CDR3 has 15 residues. V was clipped by 3 bases and J by 0 bases; unmatched bases: 0.

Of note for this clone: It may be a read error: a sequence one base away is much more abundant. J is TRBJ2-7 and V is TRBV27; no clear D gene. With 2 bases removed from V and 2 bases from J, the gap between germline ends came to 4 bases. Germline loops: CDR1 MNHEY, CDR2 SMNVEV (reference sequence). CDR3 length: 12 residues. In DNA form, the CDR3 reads TGTGCCAGCAGTTTACAGACCTACGAGCAGTACTTC. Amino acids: CASSLQTYEQYF.

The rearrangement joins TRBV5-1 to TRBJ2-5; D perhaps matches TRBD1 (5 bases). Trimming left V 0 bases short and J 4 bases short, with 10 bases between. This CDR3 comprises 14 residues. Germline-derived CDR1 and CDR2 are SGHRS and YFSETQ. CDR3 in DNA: TGCGCCAGCAGCTTGGGCCCCCAGGGAGAGACCCAGTACTTC. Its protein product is CASSLGPQGETQYF.

CDR3 bases: TGTGCCAGCAGCGCCCAGGGTGTGGCCTACGAGCAGTACTTC. Protein: CASSAQGVAYEQYF. V gene TRBV9 combines with J gene TRBJ2-7; TRBD1 might be the D (5 bases). Trimming took off 3 bases at V and 2 bases at J, with 12 bases between the two ends. The length of the CDR3 is 14 residues. From germline, CDR1 is SGDLS and CDR2 YYNGEE.